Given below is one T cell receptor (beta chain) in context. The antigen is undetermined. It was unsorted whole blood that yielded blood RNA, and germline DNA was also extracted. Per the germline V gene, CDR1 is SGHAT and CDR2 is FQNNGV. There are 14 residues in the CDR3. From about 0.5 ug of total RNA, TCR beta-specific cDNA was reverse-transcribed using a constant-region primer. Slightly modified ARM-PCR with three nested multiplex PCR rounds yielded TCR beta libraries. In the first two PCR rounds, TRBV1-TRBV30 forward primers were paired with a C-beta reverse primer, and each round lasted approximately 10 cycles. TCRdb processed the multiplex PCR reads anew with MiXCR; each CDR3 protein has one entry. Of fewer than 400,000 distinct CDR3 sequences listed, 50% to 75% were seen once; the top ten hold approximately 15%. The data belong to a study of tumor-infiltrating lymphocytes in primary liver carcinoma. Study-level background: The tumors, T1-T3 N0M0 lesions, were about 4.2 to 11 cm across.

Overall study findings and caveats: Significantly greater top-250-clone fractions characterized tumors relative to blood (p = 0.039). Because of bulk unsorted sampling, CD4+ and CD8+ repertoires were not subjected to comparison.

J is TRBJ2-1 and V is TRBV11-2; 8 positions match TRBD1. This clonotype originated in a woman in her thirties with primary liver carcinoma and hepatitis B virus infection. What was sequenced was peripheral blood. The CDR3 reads CDISGPGQDWGQFF. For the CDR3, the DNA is TGTGACATCAGCGGGCCGGGACAGGACTGGGGACAGTTCTTC.